Below are 30 T cell receptor beta chains sequenced from a single sample in a study of glioma-infiltrating T cells. TCR alpha and beta CDR3 regions were amplified from RNA using iRepertoire nested multiplex PCR. TCRdb reprocessed the multiplex PCR reads via MiXCR and lists one record per CDR3 protein. In the table there are about 99,000 distinct CDR3 sequences, about 30% of which are singletons. The sequencing input was glioma tissue, nonneoplastic brain tissue, or PBMCs (not recorded which). These TCRs come from a human donor with low-grade glioma or glioblastoma, undergoing nonglioma brain surgery, or in good health (not recorded which).

This clonotype was seen ten or more times. The genes are TRBV7-6 and TRBJ2-2; D might be TRBD1 (8 bases). The CDR3 contains 15 residues. Per germline, CDR1 SGHVS and CDR2 FNYEAQ. V lost 7 bases, J lost 5 bases, and 17 bases lay in between. CDR3: CASTRGQGGTGELFF. In DNA, the CDR3 is TGTGCCAGCACCCGTGGACAGGGAGGGACCGGGGAGCTGTTTTTT.

The genes are TRBV6-1 and TRBJ2-7; TRBD1 agrees at 7 bases. Germline V CDR1 and CDR2: MNHNS, SASEGT. With V trimmed by 5 bases and J by 0 bases, 4 bases remained unmatched. The CDR3 covers 14 residues. The CDR3, as DNA: TGTGCCAGCAGTTTACAGGGGAGCTCCTACGAGCAGTACTTC. Translation: CASSLQGSSYEQYF.

This clonotype has only a few counts. The rearrangement joins TRBV10-3 to TRBJ2-5; 7 nucleotides align to TRBD2. This CDR3 spans 18 amino acids. The J segment lost 0 bases and the V segment lost 4 bases, leaving 14 bases of the junction unmatched. Per the germline V gene, CDR1 is ENHRY and CDR2 is SYGVKD. The DNA for the CDR3 is TGTGCCATCAGTGCCATTGGCAGACGGGGGGACTACCAAGAGACCCAGTACTTC. This encodes CAISAIGRRGDYQETQYF.

With respect to this clonotype: It may be a read error: a sequence one base away is much more abundant. The chain joins TRBV11-2 to TRBJ2-5; D is ambiguous. CDR1 SGHAT and CDR2 FQNNGV come from the germline V gene. The CDR3 extends over 13 amino acids. V lost 5 bases, J lost 2 bases, and 9 bases lay in between. CDR3 nucleotide sequence: TGTGCCAGCAGCGGAGTGATTCAAGAGACCCAGTACTTC. Its protein product is CASSGVIQETQYF.

This clonotype appeared many times. This chain uses TRBV6-1 with TRBJ2-2; 12 bases agree with TRBD2. CDR1 is MNHNS and CDR2 is SASEGT in the germline V gene. This CDR3 spans 15 amino acids. The junction had 1 base not matched to a gene; V was cut back by 7 bases and J by 1 base. Here the CDR3 DNA reads TGTGCCAGCATGGGACTAGCGGGGAACACCGGGGAGCTGTTTTTT. It translates to CASMGLAGNTGELFF.

This clonotype was counted at least ten times. This chain connects TRBV18 to TRBJ1-5, with D perhaps matching TRBD1 (6 bases). V was clipped by 2 bases and J by 7 bases, with 12 bases between them. Germline V gives CDR1 KGHSH, CDR2 LQKENI. The CDR3 totals 14 residues. The CDR3 DNA reads as TGTGCCAGCTCACCAGGGGGCTTCGGCCAGCCCCAGCATTTT. It yields the protein CASSPGGFGQPQHF.

This clonotype was seen ten or more times. The chain links TRBV24-1 to TRBJ1-5; no reliable D call. There are 15 residues in the CDR3. The V and J ends lost 4 bases and 0 bases respectively, with 9 bases between them. The germline V gene has CDR1 KGHDR and CDR2 SFDVKD. CDR3 nucleotides: TGTGCCACCAGTGAGGCAGAAGATAGCAATCAGCCCCAGCATTTT. It codes for CATSEAEDSNQPQHF.

With regard to this clonotype: A read error is possible here, since a much larger clone lies one base away. V and J are TRBV28 and TRBJ2-7, with D possibly being TRBD1 (6 bases). V lost 8 bases and J 4 bases, leaving 18 bases between the germline ends. This CDR3 has 14 residues. Germline values: CDR1 MDHEN, CDR2 SYDVKM. The CDR3 nucleotides are TGTGCCAGCCAGTTACCGGGACAAAAATACGAGCAGTACTTC. Translating it yields CASQLPGQKYEQYF.

This clonotype was seen at least ten times. The chain uses TRBV28 and TRBJ1-5, with D hard to call. The germline gives CDR1 MDHEN, CDR2 SYDVKM. CDR3 length: 11 residues. Trimming took 5 bases from V and 5 from J, leaving 4 bases between them. For the CDR3, the DNA is TGTGCCAGCAGTACACATCAGCCCCAGCATTTT. Translated, it gives CASSTHQPQHF.

There are a few counts of this clonotype. The chain uses TRBV9 and TRBJ2-7; D is undetermined. Germline lookup yields CDR1 SGDLS and CDR2 YYNGEE. This CDR3 region has 12 residues. Trimming removed 1 base at V and 3 bases at J, with 5 bases between. The CDR3 loop is CASSVSGYEQYF. The CDR3 DNA follows: TGTGCCAGCAGCGTATCTGGCTACGAGCAGTACTTC.

A remark on this clonotype: At one boundary the junction diverges from the germline segment, which might be a read error. V usage is TRBV2 and J usage is TRBJ2-7; D unresolved. The CDR3 is 12 amino acids. Germline values: CDR1 SNHLY, CDR2 FYNNEI. The CDR3 loop reads CATGRSSYKQYF. The CDR3 DNA sequence: TGTGCCACCGGACGGAGCTCCTACAAGCAGTACTTC.

This clonotype appeared many times. The V and J genes are TRBV3-1 and TRBJ2-3; D gene ambiguous. CDR3 length equals 13 residues. Germline values: CDR1 LGHDT, CDR2 YNNKEL (reference sequence). V lost 1 base, J lost 3 bases, and 5 bases lay in between. The CDR3 spells CASSQGLTDTQYF. CDR3 sequence (DNA): TGTGCCAGCAGCCAAGGTCTGACAGATACGCAGTATTTT.

There are many counts of this clonotype. This chain uses TRBV7-3 with TRBJ1-1, with D uncertain. The CDR3 totals 13 residues. Germline CDR1 SGHTA, CDR2 FQGTGA. Trimming cost V 2 bases and J 3 bases, with 7 bases left between them. This chain's CDR3 is CASSLGSYTEAFF. The CDR3 nucleotides are TGTGCCAGCAGCTTAGGGTCCTACACTGAAGCTTTCTTT.

Note on this clonotype: Relative to the germline gene, one junction end is altered; a read error may explain this. The genes are TRBV7-9 and TRBJ1-4, with 8 positions matching TRBD1. CDR3 size: 14 residues. Germline V CDR1 and CDR2: SEHNR, FQNEAQ (reference sequence). CDR3 bases: TGTGCCAGAGGATTAACAGGGGGAGGTGAAAAAATGTTTTTT. This encodes CARGLTGGGEKMFF.

This clonotype occurred a few times. The chain links TRBV27 to TRBJ2-7, with a tentative D call TRBD1 (6 bases). V was trimmed by 6 bases and J by 2 bases, leaving 20 bases between them. The CDR3 length is 16 residues. Germline V lookup: CDR1 MNHEY, CDR2 SMNVEV (reference sequence). The CDR3 nucleotides read TGTGCCAGCAGCCCATTGGGGACATTAACCCCCTACGAGCAGTACTTC. This gives the protein CASSPLGTLTPYEQYF.

This clonotype was seen just once. The chain is built from TRBV27 and TRBJ1-2, with 7 bases aligning to TRBD1. This CDR3 is built from 15 residues. Germline-derived CDR1 and CDR2 are MNHEY and SMNVEV (reference sequence). The junction had 15 bases not matched to a gene; V was cut back by 6 bases and J by 8 bases. The CDR3 DNA is TGTGCCAGCAGCTCCTGGGACAACAGGGGCGGCGGCTACACCTTC. This sequence encodes CASSSWDNRGGGYTF.

This clonotype was detected many times. CDR3 sequence: CASSGRQFRTEAFF. The CDR3 DNA reads TGTGCCAGCAGCGGGAGACAGTTCCGCACTGAAGCTTTCTTT. The chain links TRBV7-2 to TRBJ1-1; D might be TRBD1 (5 bases). The CDR3 totals 14 residues. V was cut by 5 bases and J by 4 bases, with 14 bases left in between. Germline values: CDR1 SGHTA, CDR2 FQGNSA. Using reference TRBV7-2 and TRBJ1-1 for the parts outside the CDR3, the full variable domain is GAGVSQSPSNKVTEKGKDVELRCDPISGHTALYWYRQSLGQGLEFLIYFQGNSAPDKSGLPSDRFSAERTGGSVSTLTIQRTQQEDSAVYLCASSGRQFRTEAFFGQGTRLTVV.

Remarks on this clonotype: A much bigger clone sits one base away, suggesting this may be a read error. V is TRBV6-1 and J is TRBJ2-1, with a possible D match to TRBD2 (6 bases). The CDR3 is made up of 16 amino acids. V shed 5 bases and J shed 4 bases, with 18 bases lying between them. Germline lookup yields CDR1 MNHNS and CDR2 SASEGT. CDR3 sequence reads: CASSSLQGGGYNEQFF. The CDR3 DNA is TGTGCCAGCAGTTCCCTCCAGGGAGGTGGGTACAATGAGCAGTTCTTC.

The chain recombines TRBV5-6 with TRBJ2-5; unclear D gene. Germline-derived CDR1 and CDR2 are SGHDT and YYEEEE. This CDR3 is 14 amino acids long. Trimming pared 4 bases from V and 5 bases from J, leaving 15 bases between. The CDR3 reads CASSPGALVETQYF. As DNA, the CDR3 is TGTGCCAGCAGCCCGGGTGCGCTTGTGGAGACCCAGTACTTC.

In this sample, this clonotype turned up many times. CDR3 sequence (DNA): TGTGCCAGCGCCCCACAGGGTTCTAGAACAGATACGCAGTATTTT. This encodes CASAPQGSRTDTQYF. The genes are TRBV12-3 or TRBV12-4 and TRBJ2-3, with D possibly matching TRBD1 (6 bases). Trimming left V 8 bases short and J 3 bases short, with 18 bases between. The CDR3 contains 15 residues.

Ten or more counts support this clonotype. The chain has TRBV27 and TRBJ1-1; 9 bases line up with TRBD1. The ends lost 7 bases at V and 6 bases at J; junction bases unmatched: 9. The germline V gene has CDR1 MNHEY and CDR2 SMNVEV (reference sequence). The CDR3 sequence is 14 residues long. The CDR3 sequence is CASTKQGAAAEAFF. CDR3 in DNA: TGTGCCAGCACCAAACAGGGGGCCGCGGCTGAAGCTTTCTTT.

Ten or more counts support this clonotype. This chain links TRBV6-1 with TRBJ2-7; no definite D call. Germline V gene data show CDR1 as MNHNS and CDR2 as SASEGT. V lost 5 bases, J lost 3 bases, and 11 bases lay in between. This CDR3 contains 13 residues. CDR3 amino acids: CASSIQRDYEQYF. The DNA for the CDR3 is TGTGCCAGCAGTATCCAAAGGGACTACGAGCAGTACTTC.

This clonotype is medium-sized within its sample. This chain uses TRBV7-8 with TRBJ2-1, with TRBD2 matching over 7 bases. The germline CDR1 and CDR2 sequences are SGHVS and FQNEAQ. This CDR3 has 16 amino acids. The ends lost 1 base at V and 1 base at J; junction bases unmatched: 4. For the CDR3, the DNA is TGTGCCAGCAGCTTAGGTGGTAGCGGGTCCTACAATGAGCAGTTCTTC. Amino acid sequence: CASSLGGSGSYNEQFF.

This clonotype was recorded a few times. The CDR3 DNA follows: TGTGCCAGCAGCCTAACGACAGTGAGTAGCTCCTACAATGAGCAGTTCTTC. It specifies CASSLTTVSSSYNEQFF. The V call is TRBV3-1, the J call TRBJ2-1, with a possible D match to TRBD1 (5 bases). From germline, CDR1 is LGHDT and CDR2 YNNKEL (reference sequence). The CDR3 is 17 amino acids. The V and J ends lost 4 bases and 0 bases respectively, with 16 bases between them.

This clonotype appeared many times. The chain uses TRBV6-1 and TRBJ1-1, with D unclear. CDR1 MNHNS and CDR2 SASEGT come from the germline V gene. V lost 7 bases, J lost 1 base, and 10 bases lay in between. The length of the CDR3 is 13 residues. The CDR3: CASTLRANTEAFF. CDR3 DNA sequence: TGTGCCAGCACTCTAAGAGCGAACACTGAAGCTTTCTTT.

This clonotype appeared a few times. The chain has TRBV7-6 and TRBJ2-2; D perhaps matches TRBD1 (6 bases). The CDR3 loop spans 16 amino acids. Germline lookup yields CDR1 SGHVS and CDR2 FNYEAQ. The V end was cut by 1 base, the J end by 5 bases, with 14 bases between. The CDR3 DNA is TGTGCCAGCAGCTTAGGTTTGGGGGCGCAAACCGGGGAGCTGTTTTTT. Encoded protein: CASSLGLGAQTGELFF.

This chain uses TRBV10-2 with TRBJ1-3, with 7 bases matching TRBD1. The germline CDR1 and CDR2 sequences are WSHSY and SAAADI. This CDR3 region has 15 residues. V lost 5 bases and J lost 4; bases outside the gene matches: 8. In nucleotides, the CDR3 is TGCGCCAGCAGTCGAGGGGGCGTATCAGGAAACACCATATATTTT. Translated: CASSRGGVSGNTIYF.

Worth noting for this clonotype: A much larger clone is a single base away; this may be a read error. This chain connects TRBV12-3 or TRBV12-4 to TRBJ1-1; D perhaps matches TRBD1 (5 bases). This CDR3 spans 13 amino acids. The CDR3 protein is CSTHSGVRTEAFF. The CDR3 region has the DNA TGTTCGACACATTCGGGGGTACGAACTGAAGCTTTCTTT.

This clonotype was counted at least ten times. This chain connects TRBV28 to TRBJ1-2; the match to TRBD1 covers 7 bases. The germline CDR1 and CDR2 sequences are MDHEN and SYDVKM. The CDR3 loop spans 13 amino acids. The V and J ends lost 3 bases and 6 bases, in that order; junction bases with no gene match: 4. The CDR3 region is CASSFRRGDGYTF. In nucleotides, the CDR3 is TGTGCCAGCAGTTTCCGCAGGGGGGATGGCTACACCTTC.

In this sample, this clonotype turned up many times. The CDR3 is CASSYPGQGRRAEAFF. The CDR3 coding sequence is TGTGCCAGCAGTTACCCGGGACAGGGTCGACGAGCTGAAGCTTTCTTT. The genes are TRBV6-2 or TRBV6-3 and TRBJ1-1; TRBD1 matches 9 bases. The CDR3 loop spans 16 amino acids. CDR1 and CDR2 from the germline V gene are MNHEY and SVGEGT. Trimming removed 2 bases from V and 6 bases from J; junction bases left unmatched: 10.